The clone carrying this T cell receptor (beta chain) was detected many times. Trimming took off 7 bases at V and 3 bases at J, with 6 bases between the two ends. This CDR3 spans 12 amino acids. CDR1 is MNHNY, CDR2 SVGAGI, per germline (reference sequence). Libraries used 2 million unsorted PBMCs kept frozen in RNAlater. These data originate in a study of neurological immune-mediated disorders. Synthesis of cDNA was performed by 5'RACE using 10-nucleotide random UMIs. Every sequencing run produced over 200 million TCR-beta sequences, and the sequences from any one run covered 15-18 subjects. MiXCR, applied by TCRdb to the 5' RACE reads, yields one record per CDR3 protein. This sample has about 70,000 distinct CDR3 sequences, with about 3% found just once.

The clonotype was recovered from a woman between 50 and 59 years old with multiple sclerosis. The chain joins TRBV6-6 to TRBJ2-2; D gene ambiguous. Sequenced material: PBMCs. The CDR3 DNA reads TGTGCCAGCACCCGGTACACCGGGGAGCTGTTTTTT. It encodes CASTRYTGELFF.